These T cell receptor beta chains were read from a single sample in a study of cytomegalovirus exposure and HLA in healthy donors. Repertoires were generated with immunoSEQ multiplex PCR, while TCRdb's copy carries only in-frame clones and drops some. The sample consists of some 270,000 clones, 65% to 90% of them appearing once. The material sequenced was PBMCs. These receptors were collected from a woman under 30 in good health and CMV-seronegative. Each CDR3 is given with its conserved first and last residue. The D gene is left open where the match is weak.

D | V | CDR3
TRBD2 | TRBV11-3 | CASSQPRAGEYNEQFF
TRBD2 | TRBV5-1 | CASSLPLAGDGDTQYF
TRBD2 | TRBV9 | CASTRGGTSGGTNTGELFF
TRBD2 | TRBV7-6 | CASSLALRTSGRARTDTQYF
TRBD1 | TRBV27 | CASSPTTGGVNEQFF
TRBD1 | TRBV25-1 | CASYGTAYGYTF
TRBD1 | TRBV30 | CACSRTGPSYEQYF
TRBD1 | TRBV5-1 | CASSSGQVNTEAFF
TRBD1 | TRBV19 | CASSEGASLQETQYF
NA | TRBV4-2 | CASSQDTGLDQPQHF
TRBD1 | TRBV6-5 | CASSARQGSGTEAFF
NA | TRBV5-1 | CASSLVQEYEKLFF
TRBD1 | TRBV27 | CASSSGQGASRVEPQHF
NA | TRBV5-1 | CASSWPSGGENTEAFF
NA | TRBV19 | CASGRRGDSNQPQHF
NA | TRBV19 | CASSIKGDTEAFF
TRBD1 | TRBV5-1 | CASSLGQGGHEQYF
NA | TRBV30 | CAWRHYNEQFF
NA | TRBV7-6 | CASSLLFAGEGSQNTEAFF
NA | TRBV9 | CASSTGGGEQYF
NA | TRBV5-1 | CASSPRKMTEETQYF
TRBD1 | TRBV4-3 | CASSQQPGQGAGEKLFF
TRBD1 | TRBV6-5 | CASSFQQGAPDTQYF
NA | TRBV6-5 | CASTPQGTEWSEQYF
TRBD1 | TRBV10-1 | CASSSTPVDRVHEQYF
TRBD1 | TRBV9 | CASSLGTGREETQYF
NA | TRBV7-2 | CASSLVGSVSNQPQHF
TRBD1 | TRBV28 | CASSDPGQGAGAFF
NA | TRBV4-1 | CASSLSGQSDTQYF
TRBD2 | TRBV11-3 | CASSTGLESTDTQYF
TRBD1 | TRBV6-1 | CASSVTGANTEAFF
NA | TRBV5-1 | CASSPGQGTDTQYF
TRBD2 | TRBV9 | CASSVAPRGGRDEQFF
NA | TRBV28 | CASQVGPTKGGEQFF
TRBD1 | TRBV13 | CASSQGQGLYEQYF
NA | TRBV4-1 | CASSRVGDYSNQPQHF
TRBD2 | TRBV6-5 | CASAPLAGSTDTQYF
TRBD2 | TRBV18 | CASSPQLAGGLARETQYF
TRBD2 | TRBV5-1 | CASSPPGLAGGYNEQFF
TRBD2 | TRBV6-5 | CASSYSSGGTYEQYF
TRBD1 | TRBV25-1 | CASRGDSAYYNEQFF
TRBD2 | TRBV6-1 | CATLAGGHQDTQYF